This is a list of T cell receptor beta chains from one sample in a study of early T cells in non-severe SARS-CoV-2 infection. Each CDR3 protein is one row after TCRdb ran MiXCR on the 5' RACE reads. This sample has fewer than 85,000 distinct CDR3 sequences, with 15% to 20% found just once. The sequencing sample was made of whole blood. These receptors came from an adult who was a healthcare worker with PCR-confirmed SARS-CoV-2 infection or an uninfected control (not recorded which). CDR3s leave out the opening cysteine and the closing phenylalanine or tryptophan. The D gene is left open where the match is weak. A clone size is listed for some rows: how often the clone was seen (once, few, many), or a class if it is expanded.

15	few	TRBJ2-3	TRBD2	TRBV11-2	ASRINPWTRLADTQY
12	few	TRBJ2-7	.	TRBV11-2	ASSGDRMNYEQY
11	.	TRBJ1-1	.	TRBV7-8	ASSLQINTEAF
13	few	TRBJ1-1	.	TRBV18	ASSPALIRDTEAF
14	few	TRBJ1-1	TRBD1	TRBV6-6	ASSYPDRVMYTEAF
16	.	TRBJ2-1	TRBD2	TRBV11-1	ASSSGLAGGGSYNEQF
10	few	TRBJ2-7	.	TRBV20-1	SANDFSYEQY
17	.	TRBJ2-4	TRBD2	TRBV11-3	ASSLAGGLAALAKNIQY
12	.	TRBJ1-1	TRBD1	TRBV12-3/TRBV12-4	ASSFGQGVAEAF
13	few	TRBJ2-1	.	TRBV9	ASSPAGWGYNEQF
12	many	TRBJ2-1	.	TRBV18	ASSYGRALDEQF
12	.	TRBJ1-2	TRBD1	TRBV2	ASSTTGTVYGYT
11	many	TRBJ2-1	.	TRBV10-1	ASSESTNHEQF
13	few	TRBJ2-5	TRBD2	TRBV5-4	ASSHVAGGGETQY
12	few	TRBJ1-2	.	TRBV7-9	ASSLTTGVYGYT
12	.	TRBJ2-7	.	TRBV27	ASSLSGVIYEQY
11	.	TRBJ2-2	TRBD1	TRBV19	ASSTTGAGELF
12	.	TRBJ2-5	.	TRBV20-1	SAPGATAPETQY
12	few	TRBJ1-2	.	TRBV4-1	ASSQEGTIYGYT
13	many	TRBJ2-3	.	TRBV5-5	ASSLGRTSTDTQY
13	.	TRBJ1-2	.	TRBV7-9	ASRPFPQGTYGYT
12	few	TRBJ1-5	.	TRBV10-3	AIRTDSPNQPQH
12	few	TRBJ1-1	.	TRBV7-8	ASSLVGGNTEAF
12	.	TRBJ1-1	.	TRBV6-5	ASSYSSLNTEVF
16	.	TRBJ2-7	.	TRBV3-1	ASSQGPRRITRSYEQY
13	.	TRBJ2-7	.	TRBV7-2	ASSLHTPGSDEQY
11	.	TRBJ2-7	TRBD2	TRBV20-1	SASLGGANEQY
9	few	TRBJ2-3	.	TRBV20-1	SAPAPDTQY
12	.	TRBJ2-5	TRBD2	TRBV19	ATRTSGLLETQY
13	.	TRBJ2-1	TRBD2	TRBV30	AWTRGRDTYNEQF
12	.	TRBJ1-5	.	TRBV2	ASKYEVNNQPQH
11	few	TRBJ2-5	.	TRBV30	AWSVRGPETQY
13	.	TRBJ2-1	TRBD2	TRBV18	ASSPLAVPYNEQF
13	few	TRBJ2-7	.	TRBV5-1	ASSLVAGEHYEQY
10	few	TRBJ1-2	TRBD1	TRBV10-3	AITGDRDGYT
12	few	TRBJ1-2	TRBD1	TRBV9	ASSVAGQGSGYT
11	few	TRBJ2-2	.	TRBV6-1	ASTPIVTGELF
16	many	TRBJ2-6	.	TRBV27	ASSLYGIGLSGANVLT
11	.	TRBJ1-6	.	TRBV7-6	ASSQGGTSPLH
16	.	TRBJ2-3	TRBD2	TRBV13	ASSLGLTTSGRTDTQY
11	.	TRBJ1-1	.	TRBV10-2	ASSEVGSTEAF
11	.	TRBJ2-5	.	TRBV7-3	ASSLTSRETQY
15	few	TRBJ2-1	.	TRBV3-1	ASSPPPGIKSLNEQF
10	.	TRBJ1-5	TRBD1	TRBV30	AWSGTDQPQH
9	many	TRBJ1-2	.	TRBV11-2	ASRRYYGYT
15	many	TRBJ2-5	TRBD2	TRBV7-2	ASSLDDGLAGEETQY
13	few	TRBJ1-2	TRBD1	TRBV3-1	ASSQDKGQGRGYT
13	few	TRBJ2-4	.	TRBV7-9	ASSFSQEGKNIQY
12	few	TRBJ2-1	.	TRBV19	ASRGGLWDNEQF
12	few	TRBJ1-5	TRBD1	TRBV20-1	SARDPRGVQPQH
13	.	TRBJ2-1	.	TRBV7-9	ASSLVIEPGNEQF
11	.	TRBJ2-2	.	TRBV28	ASSLYNGGELF
15	.	TRBJ2-1	.	TRBV7-2	ASSGRPLASSYNEQF
12	.	TRBJ2-6	.	TRBV29-1	SVFTGSGANVLT
10	many	TRBJ1-1	TRBD1	TRBV20-1	SATPGQGKAF
12	few	TRBJ2-1	TRBD2	TRBV5-1	ASSLGGRKDEQF
15	many	TRBJ2-3	TRBD2	TRBV3-1	ASSQDGAGGATDTQY